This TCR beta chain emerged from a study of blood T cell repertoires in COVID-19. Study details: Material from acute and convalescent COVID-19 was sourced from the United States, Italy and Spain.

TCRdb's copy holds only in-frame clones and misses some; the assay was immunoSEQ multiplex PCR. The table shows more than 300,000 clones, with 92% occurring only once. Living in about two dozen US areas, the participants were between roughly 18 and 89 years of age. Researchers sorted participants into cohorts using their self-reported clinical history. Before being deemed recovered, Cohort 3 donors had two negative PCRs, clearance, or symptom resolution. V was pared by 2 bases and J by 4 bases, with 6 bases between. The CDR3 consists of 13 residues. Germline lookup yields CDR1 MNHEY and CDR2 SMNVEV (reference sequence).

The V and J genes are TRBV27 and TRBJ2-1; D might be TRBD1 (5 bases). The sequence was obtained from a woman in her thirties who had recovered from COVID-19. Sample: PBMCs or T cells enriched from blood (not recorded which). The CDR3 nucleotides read TGTGCCAGCAGTTTAGGGGCTTACAATGAGCAGTTCTTC. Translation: CASSLGAYNEQFF.